The 5 T cell receptor beta chains reported below all come from one sample, sequenced in a study of blood T cells in healthy people across ages. A sample-barcoded 5' primer and a J-beta primer mix were used in a second PCR of roughly 7 to 12 cycles. TCRdb reprocessed the 5' RACE reads via MiXCR and lists one record per CDR3 protein. The profile shows 1.2 million to 1.5 million distinct CDR3 sequences, roughly 59% of them singletons. The sample taken for sequencing was blood. Receptors were obtained from a man aged 18 to 30 in good health.

The chain carries TRBV20-1 and TRBJ2-7, with D perhaps TRBD1 (6 bases). V shed 2 bases and J shed 3 bases, with 23 bases lying between them. This CDR3 has 17 amino acids. From germline, CDR1 is DFQATT and CDR2 SNEGSKA (reference sequence). The CDR3 DNA is TGCAGTGCTAGATTCATCCGTACAGGGAAGCAATTCTACGAGCAGTACTTC. Translation: CSARFIRTGKQFYEQYF.

The V gene is TRBV29-1, the J gene TRBJ2-7, with D maybe TRBD2 (7 bases). From germline, CDR1 is SQVTM and CDR2 ANQGSEA. Trimming left V 0 bases short and J 12 bases short, with 15 bases between. There are 12 residues in the CDR3. The CDR3, as DNA: TGCAGCGTTGAAGATCCGGGGGGCGCGCGGTACTTC. Amino acids: CSVEDPGGARYF.

V usage is TRBV7-6 and J usage is TRBJ1-2; possible D gene TRBD1, 6 bases. The ends were cut back, 1 base at V and 6 bases at J, with 12 bases in the middle. Germline values: CDR1 SGHVS, CDR2 FNYEAQ. The CDR3 covers 14 residues. In DNA, the CDR3 is TGTGCCAGCAGCTTAGGAGGAGCAGGGGATGGCTACACCTTC. Residues: CASSLGGAGDGYTF.

The rearrangement joins TRBV5-1 to TRBJ2-3; 7 positions match TRBD1. CDR1 and CDR2 (germline): SGHRS, YFSETQ. Losses at the gene ends were 4 bases for V and 0 bases for J; bases not matched to a gene: 5. The CDR3 runs 15 residues. In DNA form, the CDR3 reads TGCGCCAGCAGCGTCGGGACAGCTAGCACAGATACGCAGTATTTT. Amino acid sequence: CASSVGTASTDTQYF.

The rearrangement links TRBV12-3 or TRBV12-4 to TRBJ2-3; D is perhaps TRBD2 (6 bases). This CDR3 has 16 residues. Between the trimmed V and J ends, which lost 1 base and 2 bases, there was a span of 13 bases. The CDR3 bases are TGTGCCAGCAGTTTAGGCGAGACGGGAGACACAGATACGCAGTATTTT. Protein: CASSLGETGDTDTQYF.